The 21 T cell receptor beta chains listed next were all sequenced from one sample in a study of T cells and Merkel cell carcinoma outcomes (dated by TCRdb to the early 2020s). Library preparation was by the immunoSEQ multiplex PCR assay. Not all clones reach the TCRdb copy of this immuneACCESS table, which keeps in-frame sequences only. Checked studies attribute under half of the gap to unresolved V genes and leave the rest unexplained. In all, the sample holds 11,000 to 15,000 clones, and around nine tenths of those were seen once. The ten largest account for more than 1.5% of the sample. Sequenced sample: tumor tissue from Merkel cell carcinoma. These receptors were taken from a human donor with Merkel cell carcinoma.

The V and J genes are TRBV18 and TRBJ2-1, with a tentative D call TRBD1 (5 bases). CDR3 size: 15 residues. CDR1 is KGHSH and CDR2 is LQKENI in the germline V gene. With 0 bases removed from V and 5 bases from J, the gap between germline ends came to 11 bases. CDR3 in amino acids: CASSPPARAHNEQFF. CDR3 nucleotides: TGTGCCAGCTCACCACCGGCCAGGGCCCACAATGAGCAGTTCTTC.

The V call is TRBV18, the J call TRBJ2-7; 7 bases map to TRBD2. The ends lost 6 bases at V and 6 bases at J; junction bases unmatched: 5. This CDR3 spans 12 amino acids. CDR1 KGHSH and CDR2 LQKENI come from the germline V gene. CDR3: CASSTTSLEQYF. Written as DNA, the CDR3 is TGTGCCAGCTCGACGACTAGCCTCGAGCAGTACTTC.

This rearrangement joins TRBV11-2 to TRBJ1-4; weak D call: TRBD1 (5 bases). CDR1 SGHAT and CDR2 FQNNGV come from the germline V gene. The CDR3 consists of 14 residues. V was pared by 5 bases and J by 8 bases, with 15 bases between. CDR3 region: CASSPGTGGEKLFF. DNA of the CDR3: TGTGCCAGCAGCCCTGGGACGGGCGGGGAAAAACTGTTTTTT.

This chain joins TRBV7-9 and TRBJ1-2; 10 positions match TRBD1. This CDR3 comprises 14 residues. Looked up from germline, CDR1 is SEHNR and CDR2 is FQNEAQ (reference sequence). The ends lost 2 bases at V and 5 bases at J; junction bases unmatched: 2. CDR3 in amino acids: CASSLRDRGYGYTF. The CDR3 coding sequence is TGTGCCAGCAGCTTAAGGGACAGGGGTTATGGCTACACCTTC.

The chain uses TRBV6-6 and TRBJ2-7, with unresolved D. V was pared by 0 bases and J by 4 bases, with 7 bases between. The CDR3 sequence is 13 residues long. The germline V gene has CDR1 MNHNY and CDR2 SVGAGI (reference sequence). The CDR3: CASSYSREYEQYF. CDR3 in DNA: TGTGCCAGCAGTTACTCAAGGGAATACGAGCAGTACTTC.

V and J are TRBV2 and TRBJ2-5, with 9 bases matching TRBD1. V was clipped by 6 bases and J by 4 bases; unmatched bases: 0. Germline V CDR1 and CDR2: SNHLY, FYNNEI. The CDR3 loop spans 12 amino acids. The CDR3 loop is CASRDRGETQYF. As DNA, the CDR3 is TGTGCCAGCAGGGACAGGGGAGAGACCCAGTACTTC.

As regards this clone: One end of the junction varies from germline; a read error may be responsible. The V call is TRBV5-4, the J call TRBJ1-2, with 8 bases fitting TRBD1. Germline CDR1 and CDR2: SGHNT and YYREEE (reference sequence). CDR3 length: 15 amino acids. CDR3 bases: TGTGTCAGCAGCTTGGACGCAGGGGGCTCGTATGGCTACACCTTC. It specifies CVSSLDAGGSYGYTF.

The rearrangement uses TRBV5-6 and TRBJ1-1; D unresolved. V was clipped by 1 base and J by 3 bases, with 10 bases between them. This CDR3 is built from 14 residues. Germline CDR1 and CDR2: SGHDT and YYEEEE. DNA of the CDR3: TGTGCCAGCAGCTTGTTCCCTCGGGACACTGAAGCTTTCTTT. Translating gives CASSLFPRDTEAFF.

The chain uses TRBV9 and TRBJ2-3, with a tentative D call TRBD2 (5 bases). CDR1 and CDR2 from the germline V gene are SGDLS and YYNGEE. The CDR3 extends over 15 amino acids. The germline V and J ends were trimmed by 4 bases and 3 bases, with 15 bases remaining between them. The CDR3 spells CASSLQAGVTDTQYF. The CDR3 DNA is TGTGCCAGCAGCCTCCAGGCGGGCGTGACAGATACGCAGTATTTT. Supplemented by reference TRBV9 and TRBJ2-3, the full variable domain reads DSGVTQTPKHLITATGQRVTLRCSPRSGDLSVYWYQQSLDQGLQFLIQYYNGEERAKGNILERFSAQQFPDLHSELNLSSLELGDSALYFCASSLQAGVTDTQYFGPGTRLTVL.

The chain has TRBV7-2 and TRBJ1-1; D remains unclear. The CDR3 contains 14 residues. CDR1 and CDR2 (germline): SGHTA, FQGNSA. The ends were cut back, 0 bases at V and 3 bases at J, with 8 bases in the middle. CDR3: CASSLASSYTEAFF. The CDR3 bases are TGTGCCAGCAGCTTAGCGAGTAGTTACACTGAAGCTTTCTTT.

CDR3: CASSSPLGYGYTF. CDR3 DNA: TGCGCCAGCAGCTCCCCTTTAGGTTATGGCTACACCTTC. The chain combines TRBV4-1 with TRBJ1-2, with no clear D. This CDR3 is 13 amino acids long. Germline V lookup: CDR1 MGHRA, CDR2 YSYEKL. V was pared by 5 bases and J by 5 bases, with 12 bases between.

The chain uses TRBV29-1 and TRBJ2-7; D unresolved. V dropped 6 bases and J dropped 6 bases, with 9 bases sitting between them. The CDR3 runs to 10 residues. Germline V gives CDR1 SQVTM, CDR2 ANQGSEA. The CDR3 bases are TGCAGCGTGTTTTACGGCGAGCAGTACTTC. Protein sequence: CSVFYGEQYF.

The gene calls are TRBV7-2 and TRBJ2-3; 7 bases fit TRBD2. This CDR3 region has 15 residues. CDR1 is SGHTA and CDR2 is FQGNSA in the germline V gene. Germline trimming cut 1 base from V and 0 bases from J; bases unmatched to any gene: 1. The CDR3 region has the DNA TGTGCCAGCAGCTTAGTCGGGGGGAGCACAGATACGCAGTATTTT. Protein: CASSLVGGSTDTQYF.

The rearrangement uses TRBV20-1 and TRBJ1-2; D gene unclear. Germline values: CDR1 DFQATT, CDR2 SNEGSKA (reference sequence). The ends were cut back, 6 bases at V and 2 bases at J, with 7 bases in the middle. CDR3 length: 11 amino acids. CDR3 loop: CSAVLNYGYTF. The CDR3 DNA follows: TGCAGTGCGGTACTCAACTATGGCTACACCTTC.

The CDR3 region has the DNA TGTGCCATCAGTGACAACACCGATCAGCCCCAGCATTTT. Translation: CAISDNTDQPQHF. The rearrangement links TRBV10-3 to TRBJ1-5, with D unclear. Germline CDR1 ENHRY, CDR2 SYGVKD. Between the trimmed V and J ends, which lost 3 bases and 5 bases, there was a span of 8 bases. The CDR3 length is 13 residues.

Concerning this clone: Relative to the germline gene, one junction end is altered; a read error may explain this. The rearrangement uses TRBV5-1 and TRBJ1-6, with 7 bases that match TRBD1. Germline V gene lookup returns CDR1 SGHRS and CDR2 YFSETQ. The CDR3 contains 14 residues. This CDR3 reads CASSSGQTNSPLHF. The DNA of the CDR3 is TGCGCCAGCAGCTCGGGACAGACTAATTCACCCCTTCACTTT.

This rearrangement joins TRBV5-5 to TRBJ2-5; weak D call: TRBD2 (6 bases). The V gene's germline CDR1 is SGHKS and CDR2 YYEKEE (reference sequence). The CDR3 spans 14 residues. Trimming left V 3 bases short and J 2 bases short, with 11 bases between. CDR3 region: CASSWVGGQETQYF. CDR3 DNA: TGTGCCAGCAGCTGGGTCGGGGGACAAGAGACCCAGTACTTC.

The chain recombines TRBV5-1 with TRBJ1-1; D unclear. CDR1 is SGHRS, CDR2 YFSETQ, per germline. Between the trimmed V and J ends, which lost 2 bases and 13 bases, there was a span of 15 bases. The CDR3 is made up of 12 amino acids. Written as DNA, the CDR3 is TGCGCCAGCAGCTTATACTCAGGACTTAGTTTCTTT. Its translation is CASSLYSGLSFF.

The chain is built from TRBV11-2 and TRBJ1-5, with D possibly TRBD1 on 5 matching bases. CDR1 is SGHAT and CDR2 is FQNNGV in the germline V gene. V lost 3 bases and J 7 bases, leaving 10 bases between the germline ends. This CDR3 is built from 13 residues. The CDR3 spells CASSFGQGQPQHF. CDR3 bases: TGTGCCAGCAGCTTTGGTCAGGGACAGCCCCAGCATTTT.

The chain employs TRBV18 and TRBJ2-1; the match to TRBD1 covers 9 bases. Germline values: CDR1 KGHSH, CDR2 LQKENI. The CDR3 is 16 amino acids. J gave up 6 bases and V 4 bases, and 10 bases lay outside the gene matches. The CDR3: CASSLTGTGTVNEQFF. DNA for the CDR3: TGTGCCAGCTCACTAACCGGGACAGGGACAGTCAATGAGCAGTTCTTC. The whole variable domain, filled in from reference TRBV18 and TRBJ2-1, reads NAGVMQNPRHLVRRRGQEARLRCSPMKGHSHVYWYRQLPEEGLKFMVYLQKENIIDESGMPKERFSAEFPKEGPSILRIQQVVRGDSAAYFCASSLTGTGTVNEQFFGPGTRLTVL.

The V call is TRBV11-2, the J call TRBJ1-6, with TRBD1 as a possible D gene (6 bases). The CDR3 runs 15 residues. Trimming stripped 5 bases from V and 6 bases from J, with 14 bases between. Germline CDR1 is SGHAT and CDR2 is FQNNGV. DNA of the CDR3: TGTGCCAGCAGCCCCCAGACAGGCCTTAATTCACCCCTCCACTTT. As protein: CASSPQTGLNSPLHF.